A single sample gave rise to the 25 T cell receptor beta chains below, sequenced in a study of human T cells and chemical hapten exposure. TCRdb itself ran the RACE reads through MiXCR, one entry per CDR3 protein. The sample includes about 360,000 distinct CDR3 sequences, around 4.8% seen only once; the top ten take under 2.5%. Indicated time point: patch test 1, 2 weeks after DPC sensitization. Treatment: therapeutic diphenylcyclopropenone sensitization with weekly scalp DPC. The sample consisted of whole blood, taken in connection with sensitization to the hapten diphenylcyclopropenone (DPC). Every receptor here comes from a woman between 50 and 59 years old with alopecia areata. Some clones in this sample may be carry-over from other donors' samples.

The chain recombines TRBV7-9 with TRBJ2-1; maybe TRBD1 (6 bases). V lost 4 bases, J lost 7 bases, and 11 bases lay in between. Germline values: CDR1 SEHNR, CDR2 FQNEAQ (reference sequence). This CDR3 is built from 13 residues. The CDR3 DNA is TGTGCCAGCAGCTCACAGGGAAGGAATGAGCAGTTCTTC. It encodes CASSSQGRNEQFF. The full variable domain, in which reference TRBV7-9 and TRBJ2-1 provide the parts outside the CDR3, is DTGVSQNPRHKITKRGQNVTFRCDPISEHNRLYWYRQTLGQGPEFLTYFQNEAQLEKSRLLSDRFSAERPKGSFSTLEIQRTEQGDSAMYLCASSSQGRNEQFFGPGTRLTVL.

This clonotype was detected ten times or more. The chain combines TRBV25-1 with TRBJ2-1; TRBD1 might be the D (5 bases). The CDR3 loop spans 13 amino acids. Between the trimmed V and J ends, which lost 3 bases and 9 bases, there was a span of 12 bases. CDR1 and CDR2 (germline): MGHDK, SYGVNS. In nucleotides, the CDR3 is TGTGCCAGCAGTGAGCCAGGGTTGGTTGAGCAGTTCTTC. It encodes CASSEPGLVEQFF.

This clonotype was seen repeatedly, ten times or more. The chain uses TRBV5-6 and TRBJ1-5; D not certain. This CDR3 comprises 12 residues. Trimming pared 1 base from V and 4 bases from J, leaving 3 bases between. Germline loops: CDR1 SGHDT, CDR2 YYEEEE. CDR3 coding DNA: TGTGCCAGCAGCTTGATGAATCAGCCCCAGCATTTT. This gives the protein CASSLMNQPQHF.

This clonotype was recorded many times. The chain is built from TRBV7-9 and TRBJ2-1; 8 bases agree with TRBD1. V trimming: 5 bases; J trimming: 8 bases; junction bases outside the gene matches: 14. This CDR3 region has 16 residues. CDR1 is SEHNR, CDR2 FQNEAQ, per germline (reference sequence). This CDR3 is CASSLRTGKLGDEQFF. CDR3 nucleotides: TGTGCCAGCAGCCTGCGGACAGGGAAGCTGGGCGATGAGCAGTTCTTC.

This clonotype was counted at least ten times. The J gene is TRBJ2-5, the V gene TRBV20-1, with D tentatively TRBD2 (5 bases). Germline CDR1 reads DFQATT; CDR2 reads SNEGSKA (reference sequence). The CDR3 has 15 residues. The V end was cut by 2 bases, the J end by 2 bases, with 15 bases between. The CDR3 is CSARYNSGFQETQYF. CDR3 DNA sequence: TGCAGTGCTAGATATAATTCGGGGTTTCAAGAGACCCAGTACTTC.

This clonotype has at least ten counts. The J gene is TRBJ1-3, the V gene TRBV7-9; D possibly corresponds to TRBD1 (6 bases). With 5 bases removed from V and 0 bases from J, the gap between germline ends came to 11 bases. The CDR3 is 15 residues long. CDR1 SEHNR and CDR2 FQNEAQ come from the germline V gene (reference sequence). The CDR3 loop is CASSLGQSSGNTIYF. In nucleotides, the CDR3 is TGTGCCAGCAGCCTCGGACAGAGCTCTGGAAACACCATATATTTT.

This clonotype was counted many times. J is TRBJ1-1 and V is TRBV12-3 or TRBV12-4; D remains unclear. V was trimmed by 2 bases and J by 1 base, leaving 8 bases between them. The CDR3 has 14 residues. The CDR3 is CASSLRVGNTEAFF. In DNA, the CDR3 is TGTGCCAGCAGTTTAAGAGTAGGGAACACTGAAGCTTTCTTT.

This clonotype has ten or more counts. The V call is TRBV6-2 or TRBV6-3, the J call TRBJ2-2; D is unresolved. Per the germline V gene, CDR1 is MNHEY and CDR2 is SVGEGT. Trimming pared 7 bases from V and 9 bases from J, leaving 9 bases between. CDR3 length equals 11 residues. CDR3 DNA sequence: TGTGCCAGCACGGGTCTGAGGGAGCTGTTTTTT. Translating it yields CASTGLRELFF.

This clonotype has ten or more counts. V usage is TRBV29-1 and J usage is TRBJ1-3; 8 nucleotides align to TRBD1. The V segment lost 6 bases and the J segment 6 bases; nucleotides outside the gene matches: 7. The CDR3 contains 13 residues. Germline lookup yields CDR1 SQVTM and CDR2 ANQGSEA. CDR3 residues: CSVTGDLENTIYF. CDR3 nucleotide sequence: TGCAGCGTGACAGGGGATCTCGAAAACACCATATATTTT.

The chain has TRBV9 and TRBJ2-6, with 7 bases that match TRBD1. V lost 0 bases, J lost 0 bases, and 6 bases stayed unmatched. The CDR3 contains 18 residues. In germline, CDR1 is SGDLS, CDR2 YYNGEE. Written as DNA, the CDR3 is TGTGCCAGCAGCGTAGCGAAGGACAGGCCCTCTGGGGCCAACGTCCTGACTTTC. Its protein product is CASSVAKDRPSGANVLTF.

This clonotype was counted ten times or more. V is TRBV24-1 and J is TRBJ2-5; TRBD1 is a possible D gene (6 bases). V lost 4 bases to trimming and J lost 5 bases, with 16 bases between them. Germline V CDR1 and CDR2: KGHDR, SFDVKD. There are 15 residues in the CDR3. CDR3 protein: CATSEPDRTEETQYF. The CDR3 DNA reads as TGTGCCACCAGTGAACCTGACAGGACGGAGGAGACCCAGTACTTC.

This clonotype occurred many times. The genes are TRBV6-1 and TRBJ2-4; 9 bases line up with TRBD2. The CDR3 has 12 amino acids. CDR1 is MNHNS, CDR2 SASEGT, per germline. Unmatched junction bases numbered 5, after V lost 10 bases and J lost 7 bases. The CDR3 reads CATYSGSNIQYF. The CDR3 DNA is TGTGCCACGTATAGCGGGAGTAACATTCAGTACTTC.

Only a few counts were recorded for this clonotype. This may arise from a read error, as a much more abundant clone is one base away. Here the CDR3 DNA reads TGTGCCAGCAGTTACAGGAATAGCAATCAGCCCCAGCATTTT. It yields the protein CASSYRNSNQPQHF. This chain connects TRBV6-6 to TRBJ1-5; D is ambiguous. The V and J ends lost 2 bases and 0 bases respectively, with 5 bases between them. Germline V gene sequence: CDR1 MNHNY, CDR2 SVGAGI (reference sequence). The CDR3 spans 14 residues.

The chain uses TRBV3-1 and TRBJ2-7, with D maybe TRBD2 (6 bases). Trimming took 0 bases from V and 3 from J, leaving 15 bases between them. Germline assignment: CDR1 LGHDT and CDR2 YNNKEL (reference sequence). This CDR3 comprises 16 residues. The DNA of the CDR3 is TGTGCCAGCAGCCAAGATAGTGGCGGGAACATCTACGAGCAGTACTTC. This codes for CASSQDSGGNIYEQYF.

This chain uses TRBV7-8 with TRBJ1-1; TRBD1 matches at 7 bases. The CDR3 loop spans 14 amino acids. With 1 base clipped from V and 3 bases from J, the junction kept 2 bases outside the gene matches. The germline CDR1 and CDR2 sequences are SGHVS and FQNEAQ. In nucleotides, the CDR3 is TGTGCCAGCAGCTTAGATACAGGGGACACTGAAGCTTTCTTT. Translated, it gives CASSLDTGDTEAFF.

This clonotype was observed many times. The chain links TRBV10-3 to TRBJ1-4; 7 positions agree with TRBD1. The CDR3 loop spans 12 amino acids. V was clipped by 8 bases and J by 6 bases; unmatched bases: 3. The germline CDR1 and CDR2 sequences are ENHRY and SYGVKD. The CDR3 protein is CAISQGDEKLFF. As DNA, the CDR3 is TGTGCCATCTCGCAGGGGGATGAAAAACTGTTTTTT.

This clonotype was detected many times. The chain links TRBV5-6 to TRBJ1-1, with D hard to call. Germline CDR1 SGHDT, CDR2 YYEEEE. CDR3 size: 15 residues. The V end lost 0 bases, the J end lost 0 bases, and 9 bases lay between the germline ends. The CDR3 spells CASSLVGVMNTEAFF. CDR3 DNA sequence: TGTGCCAGCAGCTTGGTTGGGGTCATGAACACTGAAGCTTTCTTT.

This clonotype was observed at least ten times. V and J are TRBV19 and TRBJ1-2; 8 bases are shared with TRBD1. CDR1 and CDR2 from the germline V gene are LNHDA and SQIVND (reference sequence). The J segment lost 7 bases and the V segment lost 4 bases, leaving 2 bases of the junction unmatched. This CDR3 contains 12 residues. CDR3 nucleotide sequence: TGTGCCAGTAGTACAGGGGGCTTTGGCTACACCTTC. Translating it yields CASSTGGFGYTF.

On this clonotype: This may arise from a read error, as a much more abundant clone is one base away. This sequence joins TRBV27 and TRBJ1-1; D is undetermined. The CDR3 consists of 13 residues. V was shortened by 4 bases and J by 1 base, with 7 bases between the two germline ends. Germline V lookup: CDR1 MNHEY, CDR2 SMNVEV (reference sequence). This chain's CDR3 is CASSWVTNTEAFF. The CDR3 region has the DNA TGTGCCAGCAGTTGGGTAACGAACACTGAAGCTTTCTTT.

This clonotype was counted a single time. V is TRBV6-1 and J is TRBJ2-1; 14 nucleotides match TRBD2. Germline V gene sequence: CDR1 MNHNS, CDR2 SASEGT. The ends lost 11 bases at V and 7 bases at J; junction bases unmatched: 16. This CDR3 has 17 amino acids. The CDR3: CAHSFGLAGGMRNEQFF. CDR3 nucleotide sequence: TGTGCCCATAGTTTTGGACTAGCGGGAGGAATGCGGAATGAGCAGTTCTTC.

There are many counts of this clonotype. V gene TRBV19 combines with J gene TRBJ1-5; D is unresolved. The CDR3 loop spans 15 amino acids. V lost 2 bases to trimming and J lost 0 bases, with 8 bases between them. Germline assignment: CDR1 LNHDA and CDR2 SQIVND (reference sequence). The CDR3 is CASSIRDFSNQPQHF. The CDR3 DNA is TGTGCCAGTAGTATACGTGACTTTAGCAATCAGCCCCAGCATTTT.

The V call is TRBV18, the J call TRBJ1-1; tentatively, D is TRBD1 (6 bases). Germline CDR1 reads KGHSH; CDR2 reads LQKENI. Trimming stripped 3 bases from V and 1 base from J, with 12 bases between. The CDR3 consists of 15 residues. This CDR3 is CASSPIGQRNTEAFF. The CDR3 DNA is TGTGCCAGCTCACCTATAGGACAGAGGAACACTGAAGCTTTCTTT.

This clonotype has a count of ten or more. The V gene is TRBV11-2, the J gene TRBJ2-3, with 7 bases fitting TRBD2. CDR1 is SGHAT and CDR2 is FQNNGV in the germline V gene. V trimming: 4 bases; J trimming: 1 base; junction bases outside the gene matches: 11. This CDR3 has 17 amino acids. CDR3 sequence (DNA): TGTGCCAGCAGCTCTCGGGACTACCCGAGCGGCACAGATACGCAGTATTTT. This encodes CASSSRDYPSGTDTQYF.

This clonotype appeared many times. The CDR3 reads CASTGGTYEQYF. In DNA form, the CDR3 reads TGTGCCAGCACCGGGGGGACCTACGAGCAGTACTTC. The gene calls are TRBV6-5 and TRBJ2-7, with 7 nucleotides matching TRBD2. The CDR3 length is 12 residues. Trimming removed 7 bases from V and 2 bases from J; junction bases left unmatched: 2. Per germline, CDR1 MNHEY and CDR2 SVGAGI.

In the case of this clonotype: A much bigger clone sits one base away, suggesting this may be a read error. The rearrangement joins TRBV7-6 to TRBJ1-1; the D is unclear. Trimming removed 3 bases from V and 4 bases from J, with 15 bases in between. This CDR3 comprises 15 residues. The germline gives CDR1 SGHVS, CDR2 FNYEAQ. In nucleotides, the CDR3 is TGTGCCAGCAGCTTCCCTTTAGTGGGGATCACTGAAGCTTTCTTT. It is translated as CASSFPLVGITEAFF.